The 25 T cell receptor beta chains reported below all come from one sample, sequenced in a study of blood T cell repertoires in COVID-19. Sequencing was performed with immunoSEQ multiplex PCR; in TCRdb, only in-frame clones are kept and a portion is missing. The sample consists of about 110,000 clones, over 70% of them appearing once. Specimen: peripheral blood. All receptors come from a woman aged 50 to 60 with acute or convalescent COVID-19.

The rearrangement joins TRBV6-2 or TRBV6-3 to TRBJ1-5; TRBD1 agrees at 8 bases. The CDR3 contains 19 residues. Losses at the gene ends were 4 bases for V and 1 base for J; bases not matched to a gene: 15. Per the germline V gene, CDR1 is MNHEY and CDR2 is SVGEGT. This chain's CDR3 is CASSWPTGEGFWSNQPQHF. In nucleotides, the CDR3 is TGTGCCAGCAGTTGGCCGACAGGGGAGGGTTTTTGGAGCAATCAGCCCCAGCATTTT.

The CDR3 DNA reads as TGTGCCAGCAGCTTAACGACAGGGGAAGCTTTCTTT. Translated, it gives CASSLTTGEAFF. The gene calls are TRBV3-1 (or the pseudogene TRBV3-2) and TRBJ1-1, with 7 bases matching TRBD1. The germline CDR1 and CDR2 sequences are LGHDT and YNNKEL (reference sequence). The CDR3 totals 12 residues. J gave up 8 bases and V 5 bases, and 5 bases lay outside the gene matches.

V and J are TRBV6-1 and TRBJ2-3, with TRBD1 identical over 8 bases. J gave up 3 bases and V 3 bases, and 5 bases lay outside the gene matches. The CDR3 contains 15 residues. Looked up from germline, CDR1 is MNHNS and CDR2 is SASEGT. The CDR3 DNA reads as TGTGCCAGCAGTGACAGGGGGCATCTTACAGATACGCAGTATTTT. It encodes CASSDRGHLTDTQYF.

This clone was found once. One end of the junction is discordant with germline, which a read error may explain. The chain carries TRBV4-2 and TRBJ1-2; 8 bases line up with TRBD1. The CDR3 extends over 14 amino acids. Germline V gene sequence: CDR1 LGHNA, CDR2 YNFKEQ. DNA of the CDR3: TGTGCCAGCAGACAAGGGACAGGCTACTATGGCTACACCTTC. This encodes CASRQGTGYYGYTF.

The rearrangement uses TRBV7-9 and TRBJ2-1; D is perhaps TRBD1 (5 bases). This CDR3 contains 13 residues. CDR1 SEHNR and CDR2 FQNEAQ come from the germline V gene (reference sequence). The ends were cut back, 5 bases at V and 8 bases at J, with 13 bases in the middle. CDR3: CASSPPGWDEQFF. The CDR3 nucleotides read TGTGCCAGCAGCCCACCAGGGTGGGATGAGCAGTTCTTC.

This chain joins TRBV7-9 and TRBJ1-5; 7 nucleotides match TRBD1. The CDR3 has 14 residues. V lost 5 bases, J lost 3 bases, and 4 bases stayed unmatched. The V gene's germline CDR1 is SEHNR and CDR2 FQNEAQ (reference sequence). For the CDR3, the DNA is TGTGCCAGCAGCAACAGGGGCACCAATCAGCCCCAGCATTTT. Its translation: CASSNRGTNQPQHF. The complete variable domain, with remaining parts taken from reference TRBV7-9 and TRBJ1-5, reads DTGVSQNPRHKITKRGQNVTFRCDPISEHNRLYWYRQTLGQGPEFLTYFQNEAQLEKSRLLSDRFSAERPKGSFSTLEIQRTEQGDSAMYLCASSNRGTNQPQHFGDGTRLSIL.

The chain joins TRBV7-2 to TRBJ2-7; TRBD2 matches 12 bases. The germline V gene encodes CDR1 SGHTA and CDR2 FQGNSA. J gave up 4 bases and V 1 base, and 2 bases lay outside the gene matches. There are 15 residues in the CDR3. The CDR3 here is CASSLVLAGGYEQYF. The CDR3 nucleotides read TGTGCCAGCAGCTTAGTACTAGCGGGGGGATACGAGCAGTACTTC.

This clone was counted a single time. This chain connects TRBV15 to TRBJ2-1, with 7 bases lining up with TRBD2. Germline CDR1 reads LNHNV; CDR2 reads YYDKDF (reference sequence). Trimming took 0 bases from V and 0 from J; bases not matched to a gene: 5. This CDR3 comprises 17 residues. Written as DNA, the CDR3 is TGTGCCACCAGCAGAGATCATGGCGGGGGCTCCTACAATGAGCAGTTCTTC. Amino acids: CATSRDHGGGSYNEQFF.

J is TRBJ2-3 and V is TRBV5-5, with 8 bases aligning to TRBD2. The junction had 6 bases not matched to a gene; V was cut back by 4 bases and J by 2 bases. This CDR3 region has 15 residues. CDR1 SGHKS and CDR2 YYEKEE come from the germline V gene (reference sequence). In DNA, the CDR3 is TGTGCCAGCAGCCGAGCGGGAGCAATCACAGATACGCAGTATTTT. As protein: CASSRAGAITDTQYF.

This CDR3 reads CASRHNYQPQHF. The DNA for the CDR3 is TGTGCCAGCAGACATAATTATCAGCCCCAGCATTTT. The chain joins TRBV12-3 or TRBV12-4 to TRBJ1-5, with no clear D. The CDR3 extends over 12 amino acids. Between the trimmed V and J ends, which lost 6 bases and 5 bases, there was a span of 8 bases.

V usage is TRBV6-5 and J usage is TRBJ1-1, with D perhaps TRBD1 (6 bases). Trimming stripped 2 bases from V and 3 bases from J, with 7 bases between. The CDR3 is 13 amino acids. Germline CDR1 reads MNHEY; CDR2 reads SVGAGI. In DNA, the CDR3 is TGTGCCAGCAGTTACGCAGGGGACACTGAAGCTTTCTTT. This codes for CASSYAGDTEAFF.

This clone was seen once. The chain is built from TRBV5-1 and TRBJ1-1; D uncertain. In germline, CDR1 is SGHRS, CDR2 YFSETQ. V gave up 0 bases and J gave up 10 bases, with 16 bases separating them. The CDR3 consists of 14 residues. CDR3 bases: TGCGCCAGCAGCTTGGATGCCCGGCAAGCAGGAGCTTTCTTT. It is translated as CASSLDARQAGAFF.

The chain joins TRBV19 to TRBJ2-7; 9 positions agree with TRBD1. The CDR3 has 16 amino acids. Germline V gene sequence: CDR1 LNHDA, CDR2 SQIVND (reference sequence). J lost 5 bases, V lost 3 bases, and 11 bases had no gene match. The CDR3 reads CASSIRGDRDENEQYF. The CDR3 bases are TGTGCCAGTAGTATCCGCGGGGACAGGGATGAGAACGAGCAGTACTTC.

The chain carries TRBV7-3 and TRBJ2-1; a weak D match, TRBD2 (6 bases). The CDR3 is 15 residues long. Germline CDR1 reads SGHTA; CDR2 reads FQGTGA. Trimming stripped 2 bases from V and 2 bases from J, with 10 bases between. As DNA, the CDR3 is TGTGCCAGCAGCTTATCGCGGGGCCCCTACAATGAGCAGTTCTTC. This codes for CASSLSRGPYNEQFF.

CDR3 DNA sequence: TGTGCCAGCAGGGGACAGGGAATCTCTGAAGCTTTCTTT. It is translated as CASRGQGISEAFF. The V and J genes are TRBV2 and TRBJ1-1, with 9 bases fitting TRBD1. The V gene end was trimmed by 6 bases and the J gene end by 6 bases; junction bases not matched to a gene: 5. The CDR3 spans 13 residues. Germline V CDR1 and CDR2: SNHLY, FYNNEI. The whole variable domain, remainder taken from reference TRBV2 and TRBJ1-1, is EPEVTQTPSHQVTQMGQEVILRCVPISNHLYFYWYRQILGQKVEFLVSFYNNEISEKSEIFDDQFSVERPDGSNFTLKIRSTKLEDSAMYFCASRGQGISEAFFGQGTRLTVV.

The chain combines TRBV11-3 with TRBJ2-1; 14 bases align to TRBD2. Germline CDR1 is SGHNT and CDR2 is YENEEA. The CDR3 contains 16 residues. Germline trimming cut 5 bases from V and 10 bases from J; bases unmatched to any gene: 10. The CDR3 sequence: CASSQGTSGGVREQFF. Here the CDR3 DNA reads TGTGCCAGCAGCCAGGGGACTAGCGGGGGCGTGAGGGAGCAGTTCTTC.

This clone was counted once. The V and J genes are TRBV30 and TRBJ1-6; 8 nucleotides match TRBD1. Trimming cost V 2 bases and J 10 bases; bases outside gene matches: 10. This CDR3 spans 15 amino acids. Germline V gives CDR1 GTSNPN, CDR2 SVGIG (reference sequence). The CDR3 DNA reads TGTGCCTGGAGTTCCGGGCAGGGGGCCTACTCACCCCTCCACTTT. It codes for CAWSSGQGAYSPLHF.

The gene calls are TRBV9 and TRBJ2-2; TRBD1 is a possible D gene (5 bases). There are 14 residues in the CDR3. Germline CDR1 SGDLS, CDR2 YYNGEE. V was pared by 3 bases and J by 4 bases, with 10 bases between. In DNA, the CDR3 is TGTGCCAGCAGCGCCAGACAGCTCACCGGGGAGCTGTTTTTT. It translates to CASSARQLTGELFF.

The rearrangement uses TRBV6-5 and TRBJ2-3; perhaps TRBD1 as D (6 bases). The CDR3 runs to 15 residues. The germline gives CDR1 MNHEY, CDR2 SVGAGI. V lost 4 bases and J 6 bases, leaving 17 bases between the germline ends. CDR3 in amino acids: CASSFRGLRQDTQYF. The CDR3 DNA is TGTGCCAGCAGTTTCAGGGGATTGAGACAGGATACGCAGTATTTT.

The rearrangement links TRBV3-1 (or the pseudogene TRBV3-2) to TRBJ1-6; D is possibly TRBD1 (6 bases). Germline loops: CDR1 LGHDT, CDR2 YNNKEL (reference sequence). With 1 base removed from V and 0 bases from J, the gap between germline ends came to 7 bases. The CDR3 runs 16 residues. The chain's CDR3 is CASSQVGGSYNSPLHF. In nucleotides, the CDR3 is TGTGCCAGCAGCCAAGTAGGGGGCTCCTATAATTCACCCCTCCACTTT.

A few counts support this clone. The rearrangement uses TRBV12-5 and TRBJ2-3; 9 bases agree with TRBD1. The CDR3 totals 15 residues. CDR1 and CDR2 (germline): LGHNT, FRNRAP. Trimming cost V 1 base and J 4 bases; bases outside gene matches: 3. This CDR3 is CASGLGDRDADTQYF. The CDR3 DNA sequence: TGTGCTAGTGGTTTGGGGGACAGGGACGCAGATACGCAGTATTTT.

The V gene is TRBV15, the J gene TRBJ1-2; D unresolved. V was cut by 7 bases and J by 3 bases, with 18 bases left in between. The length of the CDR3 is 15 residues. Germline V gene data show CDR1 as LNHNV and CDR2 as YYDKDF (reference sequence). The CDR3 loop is CATKKSSPRDYGYTF. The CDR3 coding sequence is TGTGCCACCAAAAAATCCTCCCCGAGGGACTATGGCTACACCTTC.

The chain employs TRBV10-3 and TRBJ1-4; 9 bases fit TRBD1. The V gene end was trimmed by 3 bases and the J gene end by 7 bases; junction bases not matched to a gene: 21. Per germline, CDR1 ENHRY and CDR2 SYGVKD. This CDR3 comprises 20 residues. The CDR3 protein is CAISDPEGKQGAAWGEKLFF. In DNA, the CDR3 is TGTGCCATCAGTGACCCCGAGGGTAAACAGGGGGCGGCCTGGGGTGAAAAACTGTTTTTT.

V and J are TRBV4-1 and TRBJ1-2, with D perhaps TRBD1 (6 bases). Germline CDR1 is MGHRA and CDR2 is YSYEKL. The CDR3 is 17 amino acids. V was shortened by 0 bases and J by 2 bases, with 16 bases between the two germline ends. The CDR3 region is CASSQDRGAGSNYGYTF. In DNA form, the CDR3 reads TGCGCCAGCAGCCAAGACAGGGGCGCGGGTTCCAACTATGGCTACACCTTC.

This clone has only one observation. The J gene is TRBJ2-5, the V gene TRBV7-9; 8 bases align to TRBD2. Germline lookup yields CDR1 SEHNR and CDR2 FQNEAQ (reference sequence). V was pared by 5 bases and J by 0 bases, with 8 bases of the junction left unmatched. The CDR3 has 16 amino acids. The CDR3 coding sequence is TGTGCCAGCAGCCCTAGCGGGCGGTCGTACCAAGAGACCCAGTACTTC. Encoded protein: CASSPSGRSYQETQYF.